Given below is one T cell receptor beta chain in context. This clonotype was detected ten times or more. Its recognized antigen is unknown. No much larger clonotype is one base removed from it; base qualities were not supplied. Receptor libraries were prepared by 5' RACE. Instrument used: Illumina HiSeq 2500. The second PCR ran for roughly 7 to 11 cycles and used a J-beta primer mix along with a sample-barcoded 5' primer. A template-switch 5' adaptor carrying 12 random nucleotides introduced a unique molecular identifier onto each TCR beta cDNA molecule. At least 2.5 million CDR3-containing paired-end reads were obtained from each sample. First-strand cDNA synthesis was performed from all RNA using the Mint cDNA synthesis kit, with priming by a TRBC-specific oligonucleotide. Following uracil-DNA glycosylase treatment, a first 18-cycle PCR with universal primers M1SS and BC2_uni_R was performed on all cDNA. As for how the authors treated the data: For normalization, 1 million high-quality reads were randomly selected from each sample, with every read carrying a distinct molecular identifier. Instead of being binned into consensus sequences, reads that shared molecular identifiers were thrown out. MiTCR, with a Q25 quality threshold and the strictest error-elimination algorithm, was used for CDR3 identification, clonotype clustering and error correction. A nonparametric unseen species model with Euler transformation was used to estimate a lower bound on total TCR beta diversity. The public reads were reanalyzed by TCRdb: fastp trimming at Q25, MiXCR alignment, in-frame beta chains only. Rows merge per CDR3 protein into single entries with the most common DNA and genes. These V and J calls rely on TCRdb rather than the paper's analysis. Recorded for this sample are about 900,000 distinct CDR3 sequences; 62% of them occurred a single time. About a quarter of the sample is in the top ten clones.

The donors were about 40 Caucasian individuals from Russia, aged 6 to 90 years, who were systemically healthy. Each donor gave around 9.5 milliliters of peripheral blood, collected into EDTA-treated Vacutainer tubes. Ficoll-Paque density-gradient centrifugation was used to isolate PBMCs, with at least 6.5 million per sample. Trizol reagent was used to extract total RNA from PBMCs, with at least 5.5 micrograms per sample. The percentages of naive CD45RAhigh/CD27high T cells were determined by flow cytometry on a PBMC aliquot from every donor. The source of the sample is a study of blood T cells in healthy people across ages (dated by TCRdb to about 2015). General notes on the study: In model experiments, template switching captured roughly one uniquely barcoded TCR beta cDNA molecule for every two T cells. The donors were split into four age groups: young (average around 16 years), middle-aged (roughly 40), aged (roughly 60) and long-lived (about 82). The study analyzed two additional independent replicas of 1 million unique cDNA reads from the same blood draw for two donors, one aged 18 to 30 and one aged 80 or older. Using deep sequencing normalized with unique cDNA molecular identifiers, the study measured how TCR beta repertoire diversity changes with age. To avoid experimental bias, donors of different ages were randomly spread across the sequencing lanes.

Relative to germline, V is 1 base shorter and J is 5 bases shorter, with 5 bases between their ends. The CDR3 starts with the cysteine, ends with the phenylalanine, and has 12 residues. Of all the DNA, just the CDR3 is kept, 36 bases in frame from base 1. Overall results and qualifications from the work: Compared with the aged group, the long-lived group had more naive CD4+ T cells, fewer expanded clones and increased TCR diversity, a pattern suggesting age selection. Total diversity estimates from one million sequenced T cells were considered lower bounds and underestimates. Because profiling used bulk unsorted PBMCs, naive and antigen-experienced compartments could not be compared conclusively. Because the CMV infection status of the donors was unknown, age-related changes in expanded clonotypes may potentially have been confounded. As age increased, observed TCR beta diversity per million T cells dropped in a roughly linear way, and a significant reduction was already evident by age 40. Observed TCR beta diversity correlated strongly with the percentage of naive T cells measured by flow cytometry.

This receptor was taken from a man younger than 45 in good health. The chain links TRBV12-3 or TRBV12-4 with TRBJ1-2, with the D gene not clear enough to name. Specimen: blood. The DNA is TGTGCCAGCAGTTTAGGGCTATATGGCTACACCTTC. Its translation is CASSLGLYGYTF.